This entry describes one T cell receptor beta chain. This specimen belongs to a study of blood T cell repertoires in COVID-19. Trimming cost V 4 bases and J 7 bases; bases outside gene matches: 14. CDR1 and CDR2 (germline): SGHTA, FQGNSA. The length of the CDR3 is 16 residues. Produced via immunoSEQ multiplex PCR; TCRdb's table is partial and in-frame only. The sample has under 300,000 clones, around 90% seen once. Sequenced material: PBMCs or T cells enriched from blood (not recorded which). V and J are TRBV7-2 and TRBJ2-3; the match to TRBD1 covers 7 bases. This clonotype was obtained from a woman aged 40 to 50 who had recovered from COVID-19. The CDR3 sequence: CASSSAGTVEGNTQYF. For the CDR3, the DNA is TGTGCCAGCAGCTCAGCCGGGACAGTCGAAGGAAATACGCAGTATTTT.